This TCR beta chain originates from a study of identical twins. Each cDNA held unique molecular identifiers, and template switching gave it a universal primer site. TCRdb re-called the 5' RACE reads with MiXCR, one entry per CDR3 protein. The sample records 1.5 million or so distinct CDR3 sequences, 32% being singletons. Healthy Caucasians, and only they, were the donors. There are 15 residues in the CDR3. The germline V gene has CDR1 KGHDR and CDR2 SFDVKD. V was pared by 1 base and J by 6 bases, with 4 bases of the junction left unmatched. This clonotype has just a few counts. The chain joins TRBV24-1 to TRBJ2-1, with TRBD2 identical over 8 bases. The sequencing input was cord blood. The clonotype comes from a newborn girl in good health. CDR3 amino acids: CATSDFETSVNEQFF. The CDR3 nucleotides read TGTGCCACCAGTGATTTCGAGACTAGCGTCAATGAGCAGTTCTTC.